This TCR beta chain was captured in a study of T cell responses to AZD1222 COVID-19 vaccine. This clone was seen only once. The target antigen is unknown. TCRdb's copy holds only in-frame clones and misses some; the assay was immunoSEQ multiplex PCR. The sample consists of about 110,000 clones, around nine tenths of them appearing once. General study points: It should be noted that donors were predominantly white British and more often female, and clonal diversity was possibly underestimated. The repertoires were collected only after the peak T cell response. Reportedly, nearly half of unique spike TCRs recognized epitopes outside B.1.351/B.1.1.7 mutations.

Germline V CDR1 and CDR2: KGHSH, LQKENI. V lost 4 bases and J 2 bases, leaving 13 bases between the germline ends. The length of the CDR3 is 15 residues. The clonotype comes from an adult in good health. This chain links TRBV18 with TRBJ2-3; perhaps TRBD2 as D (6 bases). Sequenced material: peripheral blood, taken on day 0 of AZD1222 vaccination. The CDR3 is CASSRGGGATDTQYF. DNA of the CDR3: TGTGCCAGCTCACGCGGTGGCGGGGCCACAGATACGCAGTATTTT.